This T cell receptor (beta chain) was sequenced in a study of cytomegalovirus exposure and HLA in healthy donors. Study-level information: In a previous analysis, 117 million unique TCR beta sequences were found from about 190 million T cells.

CDR1 is SGDLS and CDR2 is YYNGEE in the germline V gene. This CDR3 has 14 amino acids. V gave up 2 bases and J gave up 2 bases, with 7 bases separating them. On this clone itself: Antigen unknown.

Vbeta (60) and Jbeta (13) primers were used in the PCR. Clones were read by immunoSEQ multiplex PCR, and TCRdb kept only the in-frame ones, dropping some. The sample shows around 150,000 clones, approximately 88% of them seen only once. Study results and limitations: Researchers reported in a later analysis that a missense DCLRE1C variant was tied to TCR beta V- and J-gene trimming.

This chain links TRBV9 with TRBJ1-4; D not certain. Material: PBMCs. This TCR was recovered from a middle-aged woman in good health and CMV-seronegative. The CDR3 nucleotides read TGTGCCAGCAGCGTTTCGTCTACTAATGAAAAACTGTTTTTT. This translates into CASSVSSTNEKLFF.